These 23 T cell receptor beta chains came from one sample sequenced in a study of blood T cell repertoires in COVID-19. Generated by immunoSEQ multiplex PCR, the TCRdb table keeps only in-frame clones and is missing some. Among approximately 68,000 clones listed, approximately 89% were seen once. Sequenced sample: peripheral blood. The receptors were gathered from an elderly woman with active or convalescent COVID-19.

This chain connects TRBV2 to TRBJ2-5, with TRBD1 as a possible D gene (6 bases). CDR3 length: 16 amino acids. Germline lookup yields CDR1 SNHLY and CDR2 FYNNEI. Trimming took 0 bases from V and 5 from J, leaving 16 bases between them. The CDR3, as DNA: TGTGCCAGCAGTGAAGCTTGGGGGCGCGTATCGGAGACCCAGTACTTC. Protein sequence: CASSEAWGRVSETQYF.

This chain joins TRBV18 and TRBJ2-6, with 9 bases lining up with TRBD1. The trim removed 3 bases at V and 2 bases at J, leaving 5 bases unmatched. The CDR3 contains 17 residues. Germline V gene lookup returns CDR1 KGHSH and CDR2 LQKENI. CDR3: CASSPGTGPPGANVLTF. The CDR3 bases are TGTGCCAGCTCACCCGGGACAGGGCCCCCTGGGGCCAACGTCCTGACTTTC.

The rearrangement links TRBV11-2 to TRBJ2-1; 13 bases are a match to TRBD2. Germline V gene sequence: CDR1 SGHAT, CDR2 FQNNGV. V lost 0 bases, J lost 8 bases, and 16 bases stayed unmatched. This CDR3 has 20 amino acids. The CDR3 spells CASSLDLGLAGAPGGYEQFF. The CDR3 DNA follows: TGTGCCAGCAGCTTAGATCTAGGACTAGCGGGGGCCCCGGGCGGTTATGAGCAGTTCTTC.

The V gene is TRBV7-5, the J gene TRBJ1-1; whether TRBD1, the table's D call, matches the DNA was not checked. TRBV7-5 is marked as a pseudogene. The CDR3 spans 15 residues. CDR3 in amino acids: CARSRAGGPDREAFF. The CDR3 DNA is TGTGCCAGAAGCAGAGCAGGGGGCCCTGATCGGGAAGCTTTCTTT.

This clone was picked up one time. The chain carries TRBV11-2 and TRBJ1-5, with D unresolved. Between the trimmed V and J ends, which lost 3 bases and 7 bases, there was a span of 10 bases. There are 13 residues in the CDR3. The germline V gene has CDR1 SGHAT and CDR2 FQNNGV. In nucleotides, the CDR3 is TGTGCCAGCAGCTTTGGGGAGGGCCAGCCCCAGCATTTT. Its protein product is CASSFGEGQPQHF. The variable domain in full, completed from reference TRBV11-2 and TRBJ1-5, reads EAGVAQSPRYKIIEKRQSVAFWCNPISGHATLYWYQQILGQGPKLLIQFQNNGVVDDSQLPKDRFSAERLKGVDSTLKIQPAKLEDSAVYLCASSFGEGQPQHFGDGTRLSIL.

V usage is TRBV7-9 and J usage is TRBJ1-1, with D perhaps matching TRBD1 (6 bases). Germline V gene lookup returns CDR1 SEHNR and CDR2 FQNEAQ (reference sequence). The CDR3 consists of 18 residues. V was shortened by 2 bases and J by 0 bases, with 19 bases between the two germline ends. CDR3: CASSLRGGAHIMNTEAFF. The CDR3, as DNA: TGTGCCAGCAGCTTAAGGGGGGGCGCCCATATAATGAACACTGAAGCTTTCTTT.

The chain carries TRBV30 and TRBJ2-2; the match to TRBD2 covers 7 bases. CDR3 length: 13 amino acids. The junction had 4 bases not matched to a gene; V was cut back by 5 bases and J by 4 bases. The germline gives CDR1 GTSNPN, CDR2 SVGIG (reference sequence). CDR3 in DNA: TGTGCCTGGGCTAAGCGGGGCACCGGGGAGCTGTTTTTT. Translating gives CAWAKRGTGELFF.

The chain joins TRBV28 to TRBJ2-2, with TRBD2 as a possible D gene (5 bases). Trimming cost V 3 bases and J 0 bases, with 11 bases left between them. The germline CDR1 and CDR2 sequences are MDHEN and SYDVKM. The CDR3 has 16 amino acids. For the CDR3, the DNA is TGTGCCAGCAGTTTCGCGGGCACCGCGAACACCGGGGAGCTGTTTTTT. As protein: CASSFAGTANTGELFF.

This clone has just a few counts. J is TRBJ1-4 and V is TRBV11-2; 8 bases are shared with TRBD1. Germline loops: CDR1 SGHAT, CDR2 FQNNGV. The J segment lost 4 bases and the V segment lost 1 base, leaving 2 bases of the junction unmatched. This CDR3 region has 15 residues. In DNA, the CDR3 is TGTGCCAGCAGCTTAGGGACAGGGTTTAATGAAAAACTGTTTTTT. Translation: CASSLGTGFNEKLFF.

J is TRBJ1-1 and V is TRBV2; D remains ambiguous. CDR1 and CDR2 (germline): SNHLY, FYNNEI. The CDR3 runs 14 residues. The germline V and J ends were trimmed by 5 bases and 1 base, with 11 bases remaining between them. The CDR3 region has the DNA TGTGCCAGCAGTCCAAACCCAGGGAACACTGAAGCTTTCTTT. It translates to CASSPNPGNTEAFF.

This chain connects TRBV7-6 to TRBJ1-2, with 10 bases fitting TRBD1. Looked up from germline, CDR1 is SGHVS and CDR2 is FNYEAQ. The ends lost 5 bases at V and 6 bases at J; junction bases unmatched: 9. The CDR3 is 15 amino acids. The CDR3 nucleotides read TGTGCCAGCAGCCCTTCCCAAGGGACAGGGGATGGCTACACCTTC. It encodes CASSPSQGTGDGYTF.

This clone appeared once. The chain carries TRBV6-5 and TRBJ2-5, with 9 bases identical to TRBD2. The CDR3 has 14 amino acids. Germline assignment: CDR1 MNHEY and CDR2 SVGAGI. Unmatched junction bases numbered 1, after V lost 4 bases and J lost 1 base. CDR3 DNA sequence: TGTGCCAGCAGTTTACTAGCGGGCCAAGAGACCCAGTACTTC. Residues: CASSLLAGQETQYF.

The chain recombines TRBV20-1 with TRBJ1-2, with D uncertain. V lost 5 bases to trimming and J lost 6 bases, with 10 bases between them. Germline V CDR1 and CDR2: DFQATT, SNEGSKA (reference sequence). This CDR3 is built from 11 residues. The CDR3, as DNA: TGCAGTGCTCTCCGGGATCATGGCTACACCTTC. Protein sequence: CSALRDHGYTF.

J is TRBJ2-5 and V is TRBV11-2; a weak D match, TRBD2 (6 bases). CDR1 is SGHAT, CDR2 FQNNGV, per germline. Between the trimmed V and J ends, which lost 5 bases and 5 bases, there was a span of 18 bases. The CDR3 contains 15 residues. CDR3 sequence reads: CASSPGTGVFETQYF. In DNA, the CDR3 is TGTGCCAGCAGCCCCGGGACGGGGGTGTTCGAGACCCAGTACTTC.

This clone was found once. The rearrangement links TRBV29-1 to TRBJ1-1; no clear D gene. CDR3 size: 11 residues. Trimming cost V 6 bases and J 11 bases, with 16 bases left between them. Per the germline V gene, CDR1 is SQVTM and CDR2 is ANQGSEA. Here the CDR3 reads CSVEEGGRAFF. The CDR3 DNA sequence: TGCAGCGTCGAGGAGGGAGGTAGGGCTTTCTTT.

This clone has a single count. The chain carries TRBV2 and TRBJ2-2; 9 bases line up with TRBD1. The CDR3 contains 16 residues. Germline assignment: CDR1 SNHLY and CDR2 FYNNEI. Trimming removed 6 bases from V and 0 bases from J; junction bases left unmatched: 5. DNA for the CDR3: TGTGCCAGCAGAAGGACAGGGGCGGCGAACACCGGGGAGCTGTTTTTT. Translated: CASRRTGAANTGELFF. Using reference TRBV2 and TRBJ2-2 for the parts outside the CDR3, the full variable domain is EPEVTQTPSHQVTQMGQEVILRCVPISNHLYFYWYRQILGQKVEFLVSFYNNEISEKSEIFDDQFSVERPDGSNFTLKIRSTKLEDSAMYFCASRRTGAANTGELFFGEGSRLTVL.

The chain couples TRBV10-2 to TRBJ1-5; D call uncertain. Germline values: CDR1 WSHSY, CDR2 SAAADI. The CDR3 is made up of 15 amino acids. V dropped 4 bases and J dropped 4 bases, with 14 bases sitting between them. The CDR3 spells CASSGGLMQNQPQHF. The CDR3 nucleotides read TGCGCCAGCAGTGGTGGACTCATGCAGAATCAGCCCCAGCATTTT.

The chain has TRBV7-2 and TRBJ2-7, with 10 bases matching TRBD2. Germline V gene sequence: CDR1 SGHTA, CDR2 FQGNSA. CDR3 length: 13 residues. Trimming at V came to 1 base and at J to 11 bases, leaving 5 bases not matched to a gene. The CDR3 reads CASSLDPLAGKYF. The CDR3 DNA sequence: TGTGCCAGCAGCTTAGACCCACTAGCGGGGAAGTACTTC.

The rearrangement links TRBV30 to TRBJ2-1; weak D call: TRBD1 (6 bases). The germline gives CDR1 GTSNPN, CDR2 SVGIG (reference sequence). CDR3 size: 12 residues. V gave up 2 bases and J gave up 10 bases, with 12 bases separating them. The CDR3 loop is CAWSRRGEEQFF. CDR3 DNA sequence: TGTGCCTGGAGTCGCAGGGGAGAGGAGCAGTTCTTC.

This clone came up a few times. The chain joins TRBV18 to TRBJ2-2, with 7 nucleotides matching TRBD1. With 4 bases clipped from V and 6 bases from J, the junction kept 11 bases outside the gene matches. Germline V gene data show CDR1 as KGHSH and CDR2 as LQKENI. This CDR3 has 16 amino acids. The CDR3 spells CASSLFFGQASGELFF. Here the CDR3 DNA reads TGTGCCAGCTCACTATTTTTTGGACAGGCTTCCGGGGAGCTGTTTTTT.

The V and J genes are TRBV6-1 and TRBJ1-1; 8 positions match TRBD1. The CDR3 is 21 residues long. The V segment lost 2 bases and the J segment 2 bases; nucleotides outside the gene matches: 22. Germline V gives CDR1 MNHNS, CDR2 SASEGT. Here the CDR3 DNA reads TGTGCCAGCAGTGAATCTCGGTTGGGGACAGGTCCACCGCCTGACAACACTGAAGCTTTCTTT. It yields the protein CASSESRLGTGPPPDNTEAFF.

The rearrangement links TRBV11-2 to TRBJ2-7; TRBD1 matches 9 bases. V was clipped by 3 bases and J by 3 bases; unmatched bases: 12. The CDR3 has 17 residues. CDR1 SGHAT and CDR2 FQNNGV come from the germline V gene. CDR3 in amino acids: CASSFRPGGTGIYEQYF. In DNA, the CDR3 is TGTGCCAGCAGCTTTCGCCCTGGAGGGACAGGGATCTACGAGCAGTACTTC.

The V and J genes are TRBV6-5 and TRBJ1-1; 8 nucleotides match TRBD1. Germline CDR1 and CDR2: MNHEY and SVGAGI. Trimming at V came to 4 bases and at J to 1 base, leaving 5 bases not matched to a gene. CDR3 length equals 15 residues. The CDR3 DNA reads TGTGCCAGCAGTTCGACCGGGACAGGGAACACTGAAGCTTTCTTT. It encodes CASSSTGTGNTEAFF.